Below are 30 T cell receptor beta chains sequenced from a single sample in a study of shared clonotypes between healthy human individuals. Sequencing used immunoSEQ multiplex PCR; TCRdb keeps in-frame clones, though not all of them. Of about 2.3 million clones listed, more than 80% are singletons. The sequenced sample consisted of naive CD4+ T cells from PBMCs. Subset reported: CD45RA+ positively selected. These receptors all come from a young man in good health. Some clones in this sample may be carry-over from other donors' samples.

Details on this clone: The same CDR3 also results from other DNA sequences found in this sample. The CDR3 spells CASSVESGNTEAFF. CDR3 DNA sequence: TGTGCCAGCAGCGTAGAGTCAGGGAACACTGAAGCTTTCTTT. The V call is TRBV9, the J call TRBJ1-1, with D unclear. Between the trimmed V and J ends, which lost 0 bases and 1 base, there was a span of 7 bases. This CDR3 is 14 amino acids long. Germline lookup yields CDR1 SGDLS and CDR2 YYNGEE.

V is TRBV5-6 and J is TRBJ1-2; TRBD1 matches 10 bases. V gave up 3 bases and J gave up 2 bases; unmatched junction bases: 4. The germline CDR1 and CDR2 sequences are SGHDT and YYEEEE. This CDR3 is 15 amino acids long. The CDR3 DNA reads TGTGCCAGCAGCTGGGACAGGGGAGTAAACTATGGCTACACCTTC. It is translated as CASSWDRGVNYGYTF.

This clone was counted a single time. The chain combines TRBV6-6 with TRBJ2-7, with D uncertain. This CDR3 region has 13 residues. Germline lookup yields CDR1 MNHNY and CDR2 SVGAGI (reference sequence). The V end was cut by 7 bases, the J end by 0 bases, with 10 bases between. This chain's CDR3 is CASTGPHSYEQYF. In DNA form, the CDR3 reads TGTGCCAGCACAGGTCCCCACTCCTACGAGCAGTACTTC.

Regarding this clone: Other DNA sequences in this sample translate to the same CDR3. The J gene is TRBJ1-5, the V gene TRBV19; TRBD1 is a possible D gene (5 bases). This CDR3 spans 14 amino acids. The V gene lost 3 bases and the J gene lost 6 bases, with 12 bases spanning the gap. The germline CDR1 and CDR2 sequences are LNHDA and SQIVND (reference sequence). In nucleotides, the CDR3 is TGTGCCAGTAGTATTCCAGGGAGGGGTCAGCCCCAGCATTTT. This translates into CASSIPGRGQPQHF.

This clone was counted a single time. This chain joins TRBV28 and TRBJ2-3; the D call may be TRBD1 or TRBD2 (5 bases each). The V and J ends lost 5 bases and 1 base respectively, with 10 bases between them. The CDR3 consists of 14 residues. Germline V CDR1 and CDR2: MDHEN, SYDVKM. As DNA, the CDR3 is TGTGCCAGCAGTGGTCTGGGGGGCACAGATACGCAGTATTTT. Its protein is CASSGLGGTDTQYF. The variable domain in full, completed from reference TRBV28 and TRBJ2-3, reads DVKVTQSSRYLVKRTGEKVFLECVQDMDHENMFWYRQDPGLGLRLIYFSYDVKMKEKGDIPEGYSVSREKKERFSLILESASTNQTSMYLCASSGLGGTDTQYFGPGTRLTVL.

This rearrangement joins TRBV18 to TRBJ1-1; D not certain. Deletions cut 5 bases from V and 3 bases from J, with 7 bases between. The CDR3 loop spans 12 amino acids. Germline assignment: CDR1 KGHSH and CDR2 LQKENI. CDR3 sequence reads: CASSEGYTEAFF. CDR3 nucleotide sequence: TGTGCCAGCTCAGAAGGGTACACTGAAGCTTTCTTT.

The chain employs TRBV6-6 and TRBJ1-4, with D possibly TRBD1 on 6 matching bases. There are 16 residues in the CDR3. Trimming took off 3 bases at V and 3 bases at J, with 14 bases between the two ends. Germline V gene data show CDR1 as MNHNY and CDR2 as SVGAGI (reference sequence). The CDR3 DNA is TGTGCCAGCAGTTATGGTCCCGGGACACCTAATGAAAAACTGTTTTTT. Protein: CASSYGPGTPNEKLFF.

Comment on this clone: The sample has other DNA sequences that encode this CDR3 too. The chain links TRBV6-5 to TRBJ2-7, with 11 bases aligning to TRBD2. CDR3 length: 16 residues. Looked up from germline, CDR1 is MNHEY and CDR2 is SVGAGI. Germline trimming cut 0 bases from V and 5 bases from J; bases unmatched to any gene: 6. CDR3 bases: TGTGCCAGCAGTTACTCGGGCCTAGCGGGAGGAAACGAGCAGTACTTC. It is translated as CASSYSGLAGGNEQYF.

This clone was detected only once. The CDR3 region has the DNA TGCGCCAGCAGCCAAGATGTTCTTTTTGGCGCCAACTCCTACGAGCAGTACTTC. It is translated as CASSQDVLFGANSYEQYF. The V gene is TRBV4-3, the J gene TRBJ2-7; no firm D call. Germline assignment: CDR1 LGHNA and CDR2 YSLEER. This CDR3 contains 18 residues. Trimming left V 0 bases short and J 0 bases short, with 18 bases between.

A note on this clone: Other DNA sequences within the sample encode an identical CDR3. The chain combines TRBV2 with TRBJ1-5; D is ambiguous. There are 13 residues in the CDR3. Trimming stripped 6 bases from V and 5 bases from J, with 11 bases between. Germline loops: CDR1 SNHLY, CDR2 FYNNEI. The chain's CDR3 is CASSADRDQPQHF. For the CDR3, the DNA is TGTGCCAGCAGCGCGGACCGGGATCAGCCCCAGCATTTT.

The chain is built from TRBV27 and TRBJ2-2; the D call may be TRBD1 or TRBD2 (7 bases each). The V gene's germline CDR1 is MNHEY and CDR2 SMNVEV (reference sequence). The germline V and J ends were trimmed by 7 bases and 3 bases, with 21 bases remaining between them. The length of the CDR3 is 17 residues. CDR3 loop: CASKGWGRGGHTGELFF. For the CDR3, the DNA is TGTGCCAGCAAGGGGTGGGGCAGGGGGGGACACACCGGGGAGCTGTTTTTT.

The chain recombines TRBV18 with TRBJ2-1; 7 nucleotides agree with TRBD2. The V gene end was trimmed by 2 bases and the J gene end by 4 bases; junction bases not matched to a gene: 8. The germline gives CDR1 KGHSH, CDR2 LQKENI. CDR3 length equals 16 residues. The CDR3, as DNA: TGTGCCAGCTCACCAAGCAGCGGGATCTCGTACAATGAGCAGTTCTTC. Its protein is CASSPSSGISYNEQFF. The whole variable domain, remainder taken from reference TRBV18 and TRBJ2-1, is NAGVMQNPRHLVRRRGQEARLRCSPMKGHSHVYWYRQLPEEGLKFMVYLQKENIIDESGMPKERFSAEFPKEGPSILRIQQVVRGDSAAYFCASSPSSGISYNEQFFGPGTRLTVL.

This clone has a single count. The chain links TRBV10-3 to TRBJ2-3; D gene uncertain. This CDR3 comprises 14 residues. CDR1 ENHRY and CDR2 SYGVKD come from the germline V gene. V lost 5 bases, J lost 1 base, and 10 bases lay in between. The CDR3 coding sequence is TGTGCCATCAGTCCTGGTGCCCGCACAGATACGCAGTATTTT. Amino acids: CAISPGARTDTQYF.

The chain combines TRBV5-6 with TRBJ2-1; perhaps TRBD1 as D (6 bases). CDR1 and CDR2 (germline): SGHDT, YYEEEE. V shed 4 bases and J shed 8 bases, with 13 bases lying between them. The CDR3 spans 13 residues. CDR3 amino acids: CASSRTGFYEQFF. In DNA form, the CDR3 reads TGTGCCAGCAGCCGAACAGGGTTCTATGAGCAGTTCTTC.

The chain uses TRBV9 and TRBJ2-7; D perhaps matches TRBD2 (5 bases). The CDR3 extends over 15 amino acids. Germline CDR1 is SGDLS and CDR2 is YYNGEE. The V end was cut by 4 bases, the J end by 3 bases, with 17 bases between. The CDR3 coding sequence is TGTGCCAGCAGCCCAACGGGGTCCCTTAGCTACGAGCAGTACTTC. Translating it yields CASSPTGSLSYEQYF.

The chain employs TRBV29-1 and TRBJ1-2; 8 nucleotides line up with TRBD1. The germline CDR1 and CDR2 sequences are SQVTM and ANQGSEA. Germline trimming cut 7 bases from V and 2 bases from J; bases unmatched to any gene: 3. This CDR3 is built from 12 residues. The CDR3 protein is CSERTGNYGYTF. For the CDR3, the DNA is TGCAGCGAAAGGACAGGGAACTATGGCTACACCTTC.

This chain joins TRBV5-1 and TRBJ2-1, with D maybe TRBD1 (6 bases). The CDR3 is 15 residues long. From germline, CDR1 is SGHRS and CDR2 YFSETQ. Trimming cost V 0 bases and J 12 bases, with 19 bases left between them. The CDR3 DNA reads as TGCGCCAGCAGCTTGGCCCCCCGGACAGCGAAAGTGCAGTTCTTC. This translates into CASSLAPRTAKVQFF. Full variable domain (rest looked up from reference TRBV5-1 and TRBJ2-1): KAGVTQTPRYLIKTRGQQVTLSCSPISGHRSVSWYQQTPGQGLQFLFEYFSETQRNKGNFPGRFSGRQFSNSRSEMNVSTLELGDSALYLCASSLAPRTAKVQFFGPGTRLTVL.

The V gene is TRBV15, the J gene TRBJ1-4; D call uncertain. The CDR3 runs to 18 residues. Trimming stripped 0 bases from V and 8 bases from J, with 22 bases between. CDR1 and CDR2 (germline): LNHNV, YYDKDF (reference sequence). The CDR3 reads CATSRDPNLGFQYEKLFF. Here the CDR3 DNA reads TGTGCCACCAGCAGAGATCCAAACCTCGGATTTCAGTACGAAAAACTGTTTTTT. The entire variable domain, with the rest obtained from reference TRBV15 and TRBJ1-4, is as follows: DAMVIQNPRYQVTQFGKPVTLSCSQTLNHNVMYWYQQKSSQAPKLLFHYYDKDFNNEADTPDNFQSRRPNTSFCFLDIRSPGLGDTAMYLCATSRDPNLGFQYEKLFFGSGTQLSVL.

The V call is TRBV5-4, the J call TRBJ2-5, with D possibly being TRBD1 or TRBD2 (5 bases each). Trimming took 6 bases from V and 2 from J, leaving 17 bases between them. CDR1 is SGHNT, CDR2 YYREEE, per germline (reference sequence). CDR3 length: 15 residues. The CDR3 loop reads CASTPGPRPQETQYF. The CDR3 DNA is TGTGCCAGCACCCCGGGACCCCGGCCTCAAGAGACCCAGTACTTC.

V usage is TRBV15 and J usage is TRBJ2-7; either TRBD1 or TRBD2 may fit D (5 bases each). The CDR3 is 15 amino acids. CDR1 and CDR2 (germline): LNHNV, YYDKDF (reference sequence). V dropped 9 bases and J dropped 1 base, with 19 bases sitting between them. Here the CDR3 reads CATMTGDLDSYEQYF. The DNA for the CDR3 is TGTGCCACTATGACTGGGGACCTGGATTCCTACGAGCAGTACTTC.

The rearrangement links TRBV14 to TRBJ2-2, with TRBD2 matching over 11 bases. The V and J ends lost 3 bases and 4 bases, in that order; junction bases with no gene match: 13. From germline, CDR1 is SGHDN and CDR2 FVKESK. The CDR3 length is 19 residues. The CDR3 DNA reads TGTGCCAGCAGCCACCAACGACTAGCGGGACCCCGGGGCACCGGGGAGCTGTTTTTT. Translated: CASSHQRLAGPRGTGELFF.

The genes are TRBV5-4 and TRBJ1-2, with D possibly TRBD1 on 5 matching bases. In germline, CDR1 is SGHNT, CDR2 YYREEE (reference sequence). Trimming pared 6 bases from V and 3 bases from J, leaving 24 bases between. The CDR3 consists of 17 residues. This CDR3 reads CASNKKPGTDNYYGYTF. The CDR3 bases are TGTGCCAGCAACAAGAAACCAGGGACGGATAACTACTATGGCTACACCTTC.

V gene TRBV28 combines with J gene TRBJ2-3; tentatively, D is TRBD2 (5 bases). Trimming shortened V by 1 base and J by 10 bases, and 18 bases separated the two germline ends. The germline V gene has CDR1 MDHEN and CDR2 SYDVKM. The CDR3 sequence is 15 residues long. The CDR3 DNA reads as TGTGCCAGCAGTTTATTGGGAGACACTCCCTGGGCGCAGTATTTT. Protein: CASSLLGDTPWAQYF.

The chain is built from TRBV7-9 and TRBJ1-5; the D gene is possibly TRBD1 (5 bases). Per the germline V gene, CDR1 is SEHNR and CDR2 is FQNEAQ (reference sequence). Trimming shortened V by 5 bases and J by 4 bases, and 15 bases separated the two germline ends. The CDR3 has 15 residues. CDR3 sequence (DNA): TGTGCCAGCAGCCCTAGACAGTCTTTGAATCAGCCCCAGCATTTT. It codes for CASSPRQSLNQPQHF.

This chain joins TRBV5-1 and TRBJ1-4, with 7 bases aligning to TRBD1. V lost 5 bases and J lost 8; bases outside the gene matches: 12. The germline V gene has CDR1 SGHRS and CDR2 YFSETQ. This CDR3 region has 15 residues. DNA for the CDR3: TGCGCCAGCAGGGAGAGGACAGGTTTCGTGGAAAAACTGTTTTTT. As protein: CASRERTGFVEKLFF.

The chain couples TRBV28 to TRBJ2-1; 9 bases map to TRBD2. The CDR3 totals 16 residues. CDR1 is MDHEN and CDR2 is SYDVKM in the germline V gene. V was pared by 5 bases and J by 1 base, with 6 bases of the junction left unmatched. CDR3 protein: CASSARLAASYNEQFF. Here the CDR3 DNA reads TGTGCCAGCAGTGCCCGACTAGCGGCTTCCTACAATGAGCAGTTCTTC. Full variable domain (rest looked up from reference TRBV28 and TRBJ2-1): DVKVTQSSRYLVKRTGEKVFLECVQDMDHENMFWYRQDPGLGLRLIYFSYDVKMKEKGDIPEGYSVSREKKERFSLILESASTNQTSMYLCASSARLAASYNEQFFGPGTRLTVL.

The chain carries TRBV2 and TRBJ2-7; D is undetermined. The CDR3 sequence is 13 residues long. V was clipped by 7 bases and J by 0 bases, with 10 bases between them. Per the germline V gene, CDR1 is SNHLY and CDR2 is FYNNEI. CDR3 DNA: TGTGCCAGCATTTCAGGCTTCTCCTACGAGCAGTACTTC. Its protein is CASISGFSYEQYF.

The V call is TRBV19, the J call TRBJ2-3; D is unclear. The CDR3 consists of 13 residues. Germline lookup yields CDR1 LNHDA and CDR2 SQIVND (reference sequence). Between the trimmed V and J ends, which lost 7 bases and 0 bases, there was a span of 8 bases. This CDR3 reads CASTSHSTDTQYF. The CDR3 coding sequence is TGTGCCAGTACCTCGCATAGCACAGATACGCAGTATTTT. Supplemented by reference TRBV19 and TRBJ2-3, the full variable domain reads DGGITQSPKYLFRKEGQNVTLSCEQNLNHDAMYWYRQDPGQGLRLIYYSQIVNDFQKGDIAEGYSVSREKKESFPLTVTSAQKNPTAFYLCASTSHSTDTQYFGPGTRLTVL.

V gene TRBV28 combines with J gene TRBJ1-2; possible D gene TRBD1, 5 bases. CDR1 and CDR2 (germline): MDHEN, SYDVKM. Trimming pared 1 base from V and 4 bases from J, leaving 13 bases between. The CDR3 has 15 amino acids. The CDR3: CASSLLGPDIYGYTF. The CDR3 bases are TGTGCCAGCAGTTTATTGGGACCGGACATCTATGGCTACACCTTC.

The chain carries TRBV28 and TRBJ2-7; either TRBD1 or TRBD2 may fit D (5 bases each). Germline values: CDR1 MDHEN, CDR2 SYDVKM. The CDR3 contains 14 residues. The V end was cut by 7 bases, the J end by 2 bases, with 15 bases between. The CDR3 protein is CASIGTLTPYEQYF. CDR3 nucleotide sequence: TGTGCCAGCATCGGGACGCTAACCCCCTACGAGCAGTACTTC.